This T cell receptor beta chain was sequenced during a study of low-dose radiotherapy and immunotherapy resistance in tumors. As for the study in general: The fractionation for Cohort 1 was 0.5 Gy per fraction every 2 weeks, totaling 6.5 Gy. Every six weeks patients received intravenous ipilimumab 1 mg/kg, and every two weeks they received intravenous nivolumab 240 mg.

The CDR3 totals 13 residues. The V gene's germline CDR1 is MNHEY and CDR2 SVGAGI. V lost 7 bases, J lost 10 bases, and 6 bases stayed unmatched. Alpha and beta chains were covered, as first-strand cDNA relied on TRAV- and TRBV-specific primers. TCRs were put through approximately 20 PCR cycles of amplification with Phusion. A constant-region primer and the V-primer adapter served as the primer pair. TCRdb re-derived calls from the reads in MiXCR, one entry per CDR3 protein. The sample includes under 11,000 distinct CDR3 sequences, about 47% of them seen just once. V gene TRBV6-5 combines with J gene TRBJ1-6, with 8 bases identical to TRBD1. The source is a human donor with advanced metastatic prostate, ovarian, gallbladder or colorectal cancer (not recorded which). This table probably holds off-target reads from a library built for another chain. The chain's CDR3 is CASTETGESPLHF. CDR3 sequence (DNA): TGTGCCAGCACCGAGACAGGGGAGTCACCCCTCCACTTT.